The rows below give T cell receptor beta chains drawn from one sample of a study of T cells in Graves' hyperthyroidism and ophthalmopathy. TCRdb passed the multiplex PCR reads through MiXCR, listing each CDR3 protein once. The table lists about 350,000 distinct CDR3 sequences, around 18% of them singletons. The sample consisted of blood. The receptors come from a woman aged 40 to 50 with Graves' ophthalmopathy. CDR3s include the opening cysteine and the closing phenylalanine or tryptophan. The D gene is left open where the match is weak. A row's size may be missing; if present it is once, few, many or a size class.

j_call,v_call,clone_size,d_call,cdr3_nt,cdr3_aa
TRBJ2-7,TRBV27,many,TRBD1,TGTGCCAGCAGTTTATACCAGGGGGCCCTTTCCTACGAGCAGTACTTC,CASSLYQGALSYEQYF
TRBJ2-7,TRBV5-8,many,TRBD1,TGTGCCAGCAGCTTGGACACGGGACAGGGTGGGATGGAGCAGTACTTC,CASSLDTGQGGMEQYF
TRBJ1-2,TRBV30,many,.,TGTGCCTGGAGCAAGACACTAAACTATGGCTACACCTTC,CAWSKTLNYGYTF
TRBJ2-1,TRBV6-1,.,TRBD2,TGTGCCAGCAGGGGGAGCGGGAGCGAGGACAATGAGCAGTTCTTC,CASRGSGSEDNEQFF
TRBJ2-7,TRBV29-1,many,TRBD2,TGCAGCGTTGAAGGGGGACTAGCCGGGCAGTACTTC,CSVEGGLAGQYF
TRBJ2-4,TRBV6-2/TRBV6-3,many,.,TGTGCCAGCAGTTCTACCGGGACGGGGAAGAACATTCAGTACTTC,CASSSTGTGKNIQYF
TRBJ2-4,TRBV19,many,TRBD2,TGTGCCAGTAGTCTAGCGGGAGGGAACATTCAGTACTTC,CASSLAGGNIQYF
TRBJ2-2,TRBV2,.,TRBD1,TGTGCCAGCAGAGAAATGGACAGGCACACCGGGGAGCTGTTTTTT,CASREMDRHTGELFF
TRBJ1-4,TRBV6-1,many,.,TGTGCCAGCAGTGCGCGGAGGGCGAGTGAAAAACTGTTTTTT,CASSARRASEKLFF
TRBJ1-2,TRBV14,many,.,TGTGCCAGCAGCCCGAGGCCTACCGGGGGGCAAAATGGCTACACCTTC,CASSPRPTGGQNGYTF
TRBJ2-2,TRBV27,many,TRBD2,TGTGCCAGCGGGACGGGGGGAGCCGGGAGGCTGTTTTTT,CASGTGGAGRLFF
TRBJ2-2,TRBV6-1,many,TRBD2,TGTGCCAGCACACTAGCGGTTCGCGGCGGGGAGCTGTTTTTT,CASTLAVRGGELFF
TRBJ1-5,TRBV19,many,TRBD1,TGTGCCAGTAGTATCCAGGACAGGCGGTATCAGCCCCAGCATTTT,CASSIQDRRYQPQHF
TRBJ2-5,TRBV28,.,TRBD1,TGTGCCAGCAGTGAAAATACCGGGACAGGGGTTGAGACCCAGTACTTC,CASSENTGTGVETQYF
TRBJ1-5,TRBV20-1,many,.,TGCAGTGCTAGAGCGGCATATAGCAATCAGCCCCAGCATTTT,CSARAAYSNQPQHF
TRBJ2-7,TRBV27,.,TRBD2,TGTGCCAGCAGTCCCACTGCGGGACTACCCGCCTACGAGCAGTACTTC,CASSPTAGLPAYEQYF
TRBJ2-7,TRBV20-1,many,.,TGCAGTGCTCAAGGGGTGGCCTACGAGCAGTACTTC,CSAQGVAYEQYF
TRBJ2-6,TRBV15,many,.,TGTGCCACCAGCAGAGATCTAGGCTCTGGGGCCAACGTCCTGACTTTC,CATSRDLGSGANVLTF
TRBJ2-7,TRBV20-1,many,.,TGCAGTGCCACAGAACAGGGAGGCCCCTACGAGCAGTACTTC,CSATEQGGPYEQYF
TRBJ2-7,TRBV12-3/TRBV12-4,many,.,TGTGCCAGCAGCTTCAGACGGTACGAGCAGTACTTC,CASSFRRYEQYF
TRBJ2-7,TRBV7-2,.,.,TGTGCCAGCAGCTTAGTTATAGGCAGCTACGAGCAGTACTTC,CASSLVIGSYEQYF
TRBJ2-2,TRBV6-4,.,TRBD2,TGTGCCAGCAGTGACTCAACCGGGACTAGCGGGAGTACCGGGGAGCTGTTTTTT,CASSDSTGTSGSTGELFF
TRBJ2-5,TRBV2,many,.,TGTGCCAGCAGTGAGCTAGGGACCCAGTACTTC,CASSELGTQYF
TRBJ2-5,TRBV6-1,.,TRBD1,TGTGCCGTCGGGACAGTTCCTTTCGAGACCCAGTACTTC,CAVGTVPFETQYF
TRBJ2-7,TRBV6-2/TRBV6-3,.,TRBD1,TGTGCCAGCAGTCCCGCAGGGACAGGGGGCGACGAGCAGTACTTC,CASSPAGTGGDEQYF
TRBJ1-2,TRBV4-1,many,.,TGCGCCAGCAGCCAAGGGGAGATAGTCTATGGCTACACCTTC,CASSQGEIVYGYTF
TRBJ1-2,TRBV29-1,many,.,TGCAGCGTTGCCTTACTTCAGGGAGAAGGGGGCTACACCTTC,CSVALLQGEGGYTF
TRBJ1-1,TRBV30,many,.,TGTGCCTGGAGTATGGGAATGAACACTGAAGCTTTCTTT,CAWSMGMNTEAFF
TRBJ2-5,TRBV7-9,few,.,TGTGCCAGCAGCCCAAGTGGGATCCAAGAGACCCAGTACTTC,CASSPSGIQETQYF
TRBJ1-2,TRBV28,many,TRBD1,TGTGCCAGCCGGGGGCAGGGACAGAGGGTCTATGGCTACACCTTC,CASRGQGQRVYGYTF
TRBJ1-1,TRBV30,many,.,TGTGCCTGGATACCCCGGACGACGGACACTGAAGCTTTCTTT,CAWIPRTTDTEAFF
TRBJ2-7,TRBV6-5,many,.,TGTGCCAGCAGTCCGCGGGACTCCTCCTACGAGCAGTACTTC,CASSPRDSSYEQYF